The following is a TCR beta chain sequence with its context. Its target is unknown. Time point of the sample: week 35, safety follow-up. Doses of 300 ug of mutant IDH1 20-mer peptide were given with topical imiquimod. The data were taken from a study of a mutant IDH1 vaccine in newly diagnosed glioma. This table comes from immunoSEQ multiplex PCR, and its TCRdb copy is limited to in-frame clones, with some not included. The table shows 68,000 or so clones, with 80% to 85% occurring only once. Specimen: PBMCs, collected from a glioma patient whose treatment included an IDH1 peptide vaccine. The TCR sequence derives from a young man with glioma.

The CDR3 DNA follows: TGTGCCATCAGGACCTCTCGGGGGAGAAACAACTATGGCTACACCTTC. Amino acids: CAIRTSRGRNNYGYTF. V and J are TRBV10-3 and TRBJ1-2; D may be TRBD1 (5 bases). Per the germline V gene, CDR1 is ENHRY and CDR2 is SYGVKD. The V gene lost 6 bases and the J gene lost 2 bases, with 19 bases spanning the gap. The CDR3 has 16 amino acids.